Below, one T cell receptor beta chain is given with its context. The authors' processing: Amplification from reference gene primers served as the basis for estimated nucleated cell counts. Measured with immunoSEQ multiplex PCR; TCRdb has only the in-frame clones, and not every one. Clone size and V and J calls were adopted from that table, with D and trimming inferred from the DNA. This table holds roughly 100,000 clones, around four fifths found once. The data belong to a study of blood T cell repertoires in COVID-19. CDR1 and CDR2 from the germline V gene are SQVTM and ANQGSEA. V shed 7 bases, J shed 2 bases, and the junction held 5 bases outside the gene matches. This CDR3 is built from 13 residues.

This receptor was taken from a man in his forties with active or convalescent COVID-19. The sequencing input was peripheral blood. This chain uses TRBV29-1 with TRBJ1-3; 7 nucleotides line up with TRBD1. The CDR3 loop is CSAVQGAGNTIYF. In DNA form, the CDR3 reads TGCAGCGCCGTTCAGGGGGCTGGAAACACCATATATTTT.